The 19 T cell receptor beta chains in this list originate from one sample, sequenced in a study of shared clonotypes between healthy human individuals. Here immunoSEQ multiplex PCR was the method, and the copy in TCRdb shows in-frame clones only, minus some. The sample lists hundreds of thousands of clones; 60% to 80% were seen once. Sequences were obtained from memory CD4+ T cells sorted from blood. Subset specified: CD45RA-negative fraction. The receptors stem from a woman aged 25 to 39 in good health.

The chain links TRBV7-3 to TRBJ2-1; 8 positions agree with TRBD2. This CDR3 is built from 14 residues. V lost 8 bases to trimming and J lost 0 bases; unmatched junction nucleotides: 3. CDR1 is SGHTA and CDR2 is FQGTGA in the germline V gene. CDR3 amino acids: CASGSGSSYNEQFF. In nucleotides, the CDR3 is TGTGCCAGCGGAAGCGGGAGCTCCTACAATGAGCAGTTCTTC.

This chain connects TRBV6-5 to TRBJ1-1; 8 bases match TRBD1. Germline V gene sequence: CDR1 MNHEY, CDR2 SVGAGI. The CDR3 contains 15 residues. The ends lost 5 bases at V and 0 bases at J; junction bases unmatched: 5. For the CDR3, the DNA is TGTGCCAGCAGTCCCCCGACAGGGGTGAACACTGAAGCTTTCTTT. Translated, it gives CASSPPTGVNTEAFF.

In DNA, the CDR3 is TGTGCCAGCAGCACCGGACAGCATGTTGGGGGACAGCCCCAGCATTTT. Protein product: CASSTGQHVGGQPQHF. This chain uses TRBV5-8 with TRBJ1-5; D may be TRBD1 (6 bases). Germline V lookup: CDR1 SGHTS, CDR2 YDEGEE. Deletions cut 4 bases from V and 7 bases from J, with 21 bases between. The CDR3 extends over 16 amino acids.

The gene calls are TRBV28 and TRBJ2-5; perhaps D is TRBD1 or TRBD2 (5 bases each). Germline V lookup: CDR1 MDHEN, CDR2 SYDVKM. Trimming pared 2 bases from V and 7 bases from J, leaving 14 bases between. CDR3 length: 14 residues. The CDR3 sequence: CASSLPGARGTQYF. The CDR3 coding sequence is TGTGCCAGCAGTTTACCCGGGGCTCGAGGGACCCAGTACTTC. The complete variable domain, with remaining parts taken from reference TRBV28 and TRBJ2-5, reads DVKVTQSSRYLVKRTGEKVFLECVQDMDHENMFWYRQDPGLGLRLIYFSYDVKMKEKGDIPEGYSVSREKKERFSLILESASTNQTSMYLCASSLPGARGTQYFGPGTRLLVL.

This clone was found a few times. This specimen includes other DNA sequences encoding the same CDR3. The chain uses TRBV30 and TRBJ2-3; D is undetermined. The CDR3 consists of 14 residues. V dropped 0 bases and J dropped 0 bases, with 7 bases sitting between them. Germline lookup yields CDR1 GTSNPN and CDR2 SVGIG (reference sequence). CDR3 region: CAWSVGRSTDTQYF. Written as DNA, the CDR3 is TGTGCCTGGAGTGTGGGCAGGAGCACAGATACGCAGTATTTT. Using reference TRBV30 and TRBJ2-3 for the parts outside the CDR3, the full variable domain is SQTIHQWPATLVQPVGSPLSLECTVEGTSNPNLYWYRQAAGRGLQLLFYSVGIGQISSEVPQNLSASRPQDRQFILSSKKLLLSDSGFYLCAWSVGRSTDTQYFGPGTRLTVL.

Only a few counts were recorded for this clone. The rearrangement uses TRBV5-4 and TRBJ1-4, with 8 bases matching TRBD1. The germline V gene encodes CDR1 SGHNT and CDR2 YYREEE (reference sequence). Trimming at V came to 3 bases and at J to 8 bases, leaving 9 bases not matched to a gene. The CDR3 has 15 amino acids. The CDR3 nucleotides read TGTGCCAGCAGCTCTCAGGGGGCCGTGGGGGAAAAACTGTTTTTT. Protein product: CASSSQGAVGEKLFF. The variable domain in full, with the rest retrieved from reference TRBV5-4 and TRBJ1-4, is ETGVTQSPTHLIKTRGQQVTLRCSSQSGHNTVSWYQQALGQGPQFIFQYYREEENGRGNFPPRFSGLQFPNYSSELNVNALELDDSALYLCASSSQGAVGEKLFFGSGTQLSVL.

This clone was recorded once. The chain recombines TRBV2 with TRBJ2-1, with TRBD2 matching 13 bases. This CDR3 is 15 amino acids long. The V and J ends lost 4 bases and 8 bases, in that order; junction bases with no gene match: 5. Germline CDR1 and CDR2: SNHLY and FYNNEI. The CDR3 is CASSALAGGPHEQFF. The CDR3 nucleotides read TGTGCCAGCAGTGCACTAGCGGGAGGGCCACATGAGCAGTTCTTC. The complete variable domain, with remaining parts taken from reference TRBV2 and TRBJ2-1, reads EPEVTQTPSHQVTQMGQEVILRCVPISNHLYFYWYRQILGQKVEFLVSFYNNEISEKSEIFDDQFSVERPDGSNFTLKIRSTKLEDSAMYFCASSALAGGPHEQFFGPGTRLTVL.

The rearrangement joins TRBV6-5 to TRBJ1-2, with 7 positions matching TRBD1. The CDR3 has 15 residues. Unmatched junction bases numbered 5, after V lost 4 bases and J lost 0 bases. Germline CDR1 is MNHEY and CDR2 is SVGAGI. DNA of the CDR3: TGTGCCAGCAGTTGGGGACAGCGAGCTAACTATGGCTACACCTTC. The encoded protein is CASSWGQRANYGYTF.

This clone was seen repeatedly, ten times or more. The chain is built from TRBV5-4 and TRBJ2-2, with 14 nucleotides matching TRBD2. Trimming took 4 bases from V and 5 from J; bases not matched to a gene: 7. This CDR3 contains 17 residues. CDR1 and CDR2 (germline): SGHNT, YYREEE (reference sequence). The CDR3 loop reads CASSNGLAGGGTGELFF. CDR3 bases: TGTGCCAGCAGCAACGGACTAGCGGGAGGAGGAACCGGGGAGCTGTTTTTT.

This sequence joins TRBV5-6 and TRBJ2-6, with unresolved D. V was pared by 4 bases and J by 2 bases, with 13 bases between. Germline V gene sequence: CDR1 SGHDT, CDR2 YYEEEE. The length of the CDR3 is 16 residues. The CDR3 coding sequence is TGTGCCAGCAGCCTCACCGACTTCACTGGGGCCAACGTCCTGACTTTC. Translating gives CASSLTDFTGANVLTF.

Regarding this clone: The sample holds other DNA sequences that translate to the same CDR3. V and J are TRBV19 and TRBJ1-5; a weak D match, TRBD1 (5 bases). CDR3 length: 15 residues. Between the trimmed V and J ends, which lost 3 bases and 3 bases, there was a span of 12 bases. Per germline, CDR1 LNHDA and CDR2 SQIVND (reference sequence). The CDR3 nucleotides are TGTGCCAGTAGTATTGGCAGGGTGAACAATCAGCCCCAGCATTTT. As protein: CASSIGRVNNQPQHF.

The rearrangement joins TRBV27 to TRBJ2-3; 10 bases map to TRBD2. Trimming took 5 bases from V and 4 from J; bases not matched to a gene: 3. CDR1 and CDR2 from the germline V gene are MNHEY and SMNVEV (reference sequence). The CDR3 covers 14 residues. The CDR3 sequence: CASSSGRVADTQYF. CDR3 nucleotide sequence: TGTGCCAGCAGTAGCGGGAGGGTGGCAGATACGCAGTATTTT.

The V gene is TRBV6-6, the J gene TRBJ2-1; D uncertain. Trimming stripped 2 bases from V and 5 bases from J, with 10 bases between. The CDR3 covers 14 residues. Germline V gene lookup returns CDR1 MNHNY and CDR2 SVGAGI (reference sequence). This chain's CDR3 is CASSYAGRDNEQFF. The CDR3 coding sequence is TGTGCCAGCAGTTACGCCGGACGGGACAATGAGCAGTTCTTC.

This clone was seen many times. V is TRBV7-3 and J is TRBJ2-5; the match to TRBD1 covers 8 bases. The CDR3 consists of 15 residues. The junction had 6 bases not matched to a gene; V was cut back by 2 bases and J by 4 bases. Germline V gives CDR1 SGHTA, CDR2 FQGTGA. CDR3: CASSLGVGQGETQYF. DNA for the CDR3: TGTGCCAGCAGCTTAGGCGTCGGACAGGGAGAGACCCAGTACTTC. The full variable domain, completed using reference TRBV7-3 and TRBJ2-5, is GAGVSQTPSNKVTEKGKYVELRCDPISGHTALYWYRQSLGQGPEFLIYFQGTGAADDSGLPNDRFFAVRPEGSVSTLKIQRTERGDSAVYLCASSLGVGQGETQYFGPGTRLLVL.

The chain employs TRBV27 and TRBJ1-1, with 7 nucleotides matching TRBD1. Germline V gene lookup returns CDR1 MNHEY and CDR2 SMNVEV (reference sequence). The trim removed 2 bases at V and 8 bases at J, leaving 5 bases unmatched. The CDR3 covers 13 residues. The CDR3 sequence: CASSLTGDGEAFF. CDR3 bases: TGTGCCAGCAGTTTAACAGGGGACGGCGAAGCTTTCTTT.

This clone was counted many times. The rearrangement joins TRBV30 to TRBJ2-2; TRBD2 aligns across 9 bases. Germline values: CDR1 GTSNPN, CDR2 SVGIG (reference sequence). Trimming cost V 3 bases and J 3 bases; bases outside gene matches: 2. CDR3 length: 14 amino acids. The CDR3 sequence is CAWRVAGDTGELFF. The CDR3 DNA follows: TGTGCCTGGAGGGTAGCGGGAGACACCGGGGAGCTGTTTTTT.

The gene calls are TRBV28 and TRBJ2-7, with 8 nucleotides matching TRBD1. The V segment lost 4 bases and the J segment 1 base; nucleotides outside the gene matches: 6. Germline V CDR1 and CDR2: MDHEN, SYDVKM. This CDR3 contains 15 residues. The CDR3 coding sequence is TGTGCCAGCAGTTCCCCCCAGGGGGCTTCCTACGAGCAGTACTTC. It codes for CASSSPQGASYEQYF.

This clone was seen only a few times. The rearrangement uses TRBV11-1 and TRBJ2-6, with a possible D match to TRBD2 (5 bases). The CDR3 is 15 amino acids. Germline V gene sequence: CDR1 SGHAT, CDR2 FQDESV (reference sequence). Trimming stripped 2 bases from V and 3 bases from J, with 8 bases between. CDR3 sequence (DNA): TGTGCCAGCAGCTTACGGGGTAATGGGGCCAACGTCCTGACTTTC. Translation gives CASSLRGNGANVLTF.

CDR3: CAWSVLADEQFF. The CDR3 nucleotides read TGTGCCTGGAGTGTTTTAGCGGATGAGCAGTTCTTC. The chain combines TRBV30 with TRBJ2-1; TRBD2 might be the D (6 bases). Germline lookup yields CDR1 GTSNPN and CDR2 SVGIG (reference sequence). CDR3 size: 12 residues. The V and J ends lost 0 bases and 8 bases respectively, with 8 bases between them.